This T cell receptor (beta chain) derives from a study of T cells after yellow fever vaccination (dated by TCRdb to the late 2010s). General notes on the study: The SMART-Seq v4 Ultra Low Input RNA kit was used to prepare libraries from fractions with low cell numbers. To follow T-cell clones before and after primary and booster YFV17D yellow fever vaccination, bulk TCR alpha and beta repertoires were sequenced over time. The cohort comprised two healthy male donors, one aged 18 to 30 and one aged 30 to 40 years. Bulk PBMC replicates and cell subsets were isolated from blood drawn at multiple timepoints before and after both primary and secondary immunization. Beyond this particular receptor, the publication reports: A small fraction of clonotypes appeared in both the CD4 and CD8 compartments, likely as a result of convergent recombination. The study included only a couple of donors, which limits how far the findings can be generalized. Most clones expanded after primary vaccination were re-detected after the booster (about 96% of CD4 and around nine tenths of CD8), suggesting broad memory maintenance. Computational filtering was needed because FACS-sorted repertoires could contain abundant contaminating clonotypes from the bulk population. Compared with the primary T-cell response, the secondary T-cell response was weaker but faster, peaking on day 5 rather than day 15.

In the paper's terms, the treatment or condition label means: live attenuated yellow fever vaccine strain. A standard Ficoll-Paque protocol was used to isolate PBMCs from peripheral blood. Dynabeads CD4 and CD8 positive selection kits were used to isolate CD4 and CD8 T-cell fractions. TriZol was used to extract RNA from bulk PBMCs, CD4 and CD8 fractions, and dextramer-positive and dextramer-negative fractions. This clonotype was counted ten times or more. Its target antigen remains unknown. The input lacks base qualities; no much larger clone sits a single base away. Inclusive of the bounding cysteine and phenylalanine, the CDR3 is 15 residues long. Just the 45-base CDR3 DNA is kept, in frame starting at base 1. CDR1 and CDR2 were assigned from the germline V gene as SGDLS and YYNGEE. At the junction V is shortened by 3 bases and J by 2 bases; bases outside the gene matches: 3. TCR cDNA was made using 5'RACE template switching, a step that added a universal primer site and unique molecular identifiers. Priming for cDNA synthesis came from both the TCR alpha and TCR beta constant segments. Library amplification used two PCR steps, and the second PCR step added sample barcodes and sequencing adapters. Libraries were sequenced on Illumina HiSeq 2500 (2x100 bp) or NovaSeq (2x150 bp). Concerning the study's data processing: Demultiplexing of reads and collapsing into UMI consensus sequences were performed with MIGEC, and V(D)J alignment was carried out with MiXCR. Clonotypes responding to the vaccine were identified with edgeR on replicate PBMC samples, with the criteria of FDR below 0.01 and a log2 fold change above 5 up to day 15. CD4 or CD8 identity was assigned to each bulk clonotype according to whether the clonotype was present at higher abundance in the sequenced CD4 repertoire or the sequenced CD8 repertoire. The raw public data were reprocessed by TCRdb itself: fastp quality trimming at Q25, MiXCR clonotype calling, in-frame beta chains only. For every CDR3 protein sequence, its rows merge into one entry that carries the most common genes and DNA. TCRdb, not the original authors, processed these V and J calls. The sample table lists 70,000 to 80,000 distinct CDR3 sequences, around 7.9% of them with a count of one. Around 29% of the sample comes from the top ten.

The material was CD8+ T cells sorted from PBMCs, obtained approximately 11 days after the first yellow fever vaccination. Recombination linked TRBV9 to TRBJ2-1; 9 bases in the junction line up with TRBD2. The sequence was obtained from a young man who received the YFV17D yellow fever vaccine. The DNA is TGTGCCAGCAGCGAAGCGGGGGGAGCCTACAATGAGCAGTTCTTC. Translated, this gives CASSEAGGAYNEQFF.